One and the same sample provided the 2 T cell receptor beta chains below, sequenced in a study of T cell responses to AZD1222 COVID-19 vaccine. Sequenced by immunoSEQ multiplex PCR; TCRdb stores in-frame clones only, minus some. The sample yields 130,000 to 150,000 clones, 88% seen once. Material: peripheral blood, obtained on day 0 of AZD1222 vaccination. The receptors shown here come from an adult in good health.

The chain employs TRBV15 and TRBJ1-5; TRBD1 aligns across 8 bases. Germline V gene sequence: CDR1 LNHNV, CDR2 YYDKDF (reference sequence). The junction had 5 bases not matched to a gene; V was cut back by 5 bases and J by 5 bases. The CDR3 runs to 14 residues. Here the CDR3 DNA reads TGTGCCACCAGCTGGACAGGGACCTATCAGCCCCAGCATTTT. This gives the protein CATSWTGTYQPQHF. Full variable domain (rest looked up from reference TRBV15 and TRBJ1-5): DAMVIQNPRYQVTQFGKPVTLSCSQTLNHNVMYWYQQKSSQAPKLLFHYYDKDFNNEADTPDNFQSRRPNTSFCFLDIRSPGLGDTAMYLCATSWTGTYQPQHFGDGTRLSIL.

The genes are TRBV7-2 and TRBJ2-1, with a possible D match to TRBD1 (7 bases). V lost 5 bases and J 4 bases, leaving 21 bases between the germline ends. The V gene's germline CDR1 is SGHTA and CDR2 FQGNSA. This CDR3 is 17 amino acids long. Here the CDR3 reads CASSKTPAGQTYNEQFF. CDR3 coding DNA: TGTGCCAGCAGCAAAACCCCGGCGGGACAGACGTACAATGAGCAGTTCTTC.